The entry that follows covers one TCR beta chain sequence. Its antigen is still unknown. Nothing much larger sits one base from this clone, and base qualities are not available. This entry is derived from a study of cytomegalovirus exposure and HLA in healthy donors (dated by TCRdb to between 2016 and 2019). About the study as a whole: An earlier analysis of roughly 570 of the donors reported over 250 Gb of sequence data and around 120 million unique TCR beta sequences obtained from about 200 million T cells. The T cell repertoires of about 700 subjects were profiled by immunosequencing and related to cytomegalovirus serostatus. The study combined high-throughput TCR immunosequencing, statistical association of individual TCRs with disease status, and machine learning to predict cytomegalovirus infection status. To decide whether each TCR beta V gene segment behaved as functional or pseudogenic, an earlier analysis of some 570 of the donors relied on high-throughput TCR beta sequencing. A later genetic analysis used genome-wide SNP genotypes for about 65% of the roughly 670 donors, treating that subset as a discovery cohort. Typing coverage varied by locus: roughly 629-630 donors for A, B, C, DRB1 and DQB1; more than 500 for DQA1; more than 600 for DPA1; 450 to 480 for DPB1. In a later analysis, previously published TCR beta repertoires from 600 to 850 donors were re-analyzed and high-resolution HLA genotyping was added so that TCR occurrence patterns could be studied. Five DR-DQ haplotypes were handled as single units for association and clustering, since linkage in the cohort was strong. Donor age, sex, ethnicity and CMV serostatus were compiled alongside the repertoire data. The study aimed to test whether cataloging public T cell receptors could reveal signatures of past pathogen exposure. Among the roughly 410 genotyped donors, under 90% belonged to the genetic ancestry cluster associated with self-reported Caucasian donors. An early release that covered about 600 HLA-typed donors contained approximately 300 gigabases of sequencing data and approximately 85 million unique TCR sequences. Rather than drawing on any new phenotypic data, the later analysis identified candidate immune exposures from TCR beta sequences and the way those sequences occurred across donors. A separate validation cohort of 100 to 150 different subjects was used in addition to the roughly 670-subject first cohort. Every repertoire in the discovery cohort had been generated on one and the same sequencing platform. Among about 360 genotyped donors of the cohort, an average of approximately 240,000 unique TCR beta nucleotide sequences were sequenced per donor, roughly a sixth of them non-productive. HLA typing covered class I and class II loci at four-digit resolution.

The CDR3 contains 13 residues, cysteine and phenylalanine counted. Left in the record is the CDR3 DNA by itself, 39 bases read in frame from the first base. According to the germline V gene (reference sequence), CDR1 reads LNHDA and CDR2 reads SQIVND. V loses 7 bases, J loses 4 bases, and the germline ends lie 10 bases apart. Libraries were built with the immunoSEQ multiplex PCR assay. A mixture of 60 forward primers for TCR Vbeta segments and 13 reverse primers for TCR Jbeta segments was used in the multiplex PCR. The CDR3 region of rearranged TCR beta genes was amplified from genomic DNA by a multiplex PCR assay. The amplified TCR beta libraries were sequenced on the Illumina HiSeq System as 87-base-pair reads. As for the original processing: A later analysis counted around 72 million unique TCR beta chains across the 670 or so repertoires, and some 12 million of these chains were shared by at least two donors. To remove PCR and sequencing errors, raw reads were error-corrected and collapsed into unique sequences using a nearest-neighbor algorithm that merged closely related sequences. To assign V, D and J gene segments, CDR3 sequences were aligned to IMGT reference sequences. For a sequence to be retained, at least a six-nucleotide match to both a V gene segment and a J gene segment was required. A rearrangement was called productive if the CDR3 had no stop codons and remained in frame with V and J, and every other rearrangement was called non-productive. Following IMGT convention, CDR3 was defined as the stretch from the second conserved V-encoded cysteine up to the conserved J-encoded phenylalanine. The earlier analysis of about 610 of the donors excluded any sequence lacking an unambiguous match to a single V gene segment. An earlier analysis of under 750 of the donors called V segments functional above 56.7% productive rearrangements and segregating when the between-donor standard deviation exceeded 5%. A statistical classification framework was built for diagnosing cytomegalovirus status from the catalog of TCR beta chain sequences. V and J gene assignment, in a later analysis, came from comparing TCR nucleotide sequences with IMGT/GENE-DB human TR gene sequences. The TCRdist pipeline was used in a later analysis to assign CDR3 sequences and most-parsimonious VDJ recombination scenarios. A later analysis defined each TCR beta chain by its CDR3 amino acid sequence plus V-gene family, and excluded reads lacking a unique V-gene family. To address suspected cross-contamination and a sequencing artifact, a later analysis removed under 600 highly shared, low-generation-probability nucleotide sequences. For each public chain, a later analysis derived a clonal expansion index from normalized ranks of inferred template counts within each repertoire. Generation probabilities in a later analysis came from a VDJ recombination model fitted to out-of-frame rearrangements, and those results were checked against IGoR. In a later analysis, TCR-TCR, TCR-HLA and TCR-CMV co-occurrence was scored with hypergeometric tests, and a repertoire-size bias correction was applied to TCR pairs. A later analysis estimated false discovery rates by permuting HLA or CMV assignments 20 times. In a later analysis, co-occurring TCRs were grouped using DBSCAN, with TCRdist sequence similarity added in when clustering inside HLA-allele-positive subsets. Repertoires with fewer than 30,000 or more than 120,000 public chains, plus five repertoires with anomalous nucleotide sharing, were excluded from co-occurrence clustering. TCRdb took this table from immuneACCESS and kept in-frame rearrangements with V and J called. Such tables lack part of the clones; where checked against another copy, unresolved V genes explain under half of the gap, and the rest is unexplained. The DNA gave D and trimming, while V, J and clone size come from that table. This sample comprises roughly 140,000 clones, over 75% of them detected only once. About 0.66% of the sample is in the top ten clones.

Overall study outcomes, separate from this receptor: A later genetic analysis reported fewer N-insertions in productive TCRs among donors in an Asian-associated ancestry cluster than the roughly 620-donor mean. In vitro tests confirmed that three of the cytomegalovirus-associated TCR beta chains recognize cytomegalovirus antigens. Across donors, most TCR sequences were observed very rarely, whereas some public TCRs were present in many individuals. Seventeen rarely observed V segments, including chromosome 9 orphons, were excluded from the earlier analysis of some 590 of the donors because counts were too low. Linkage disequilibrium might explain the correlated functional status among segregating V segments, but an unknown experimental factor could not be excluded. Because the 87-base-pair reads could not distinguish some IMGT-functional V segments, including TRBV6-2 and TRBV6-3, those segments were excluded. According to a later analysis, parvovirus B19, influenza, CMV and Epstein-Barr virus appeared linked to several top co-occurrence clusters. A later genetic analysis associated a missense DCLRE1C variant with V-gene and J-gene trimming of TCR beta chains, and an independent cohort replicated the association. When HLA alleles, especially DR and DQ, strongly co-occurred, TCR associations were difficult to assign to individual alleles. For the cohort, immune exposure information was limited to CMV serostatus. A later analysis associated about 16,000 TCR beta sequences with specific HLA alleles at a false discovery rate of 0.05. Most CMV-associated TCR beta chains appeared to be HLA-restricted in a later analysis, and the HLA associations seemed to be driven largely by CMV exposure. Sequencing depth was assumed to be roughly uniform across donors in the presence/absence analyses, though that assumption may not hold. A further reported finding was that TCR beta sequences accurately predicted the HLA-A and HLA-B alleles for most subjects in the first cohort. The authors suggested that the approach could potentially be generalized to other disease states and immunological phenotypes. This cohort had only TCR beta chains sequenced, and the lack of alpha or paired-chain data limited which features could be detected. In a later analysis, HLA-associated TCR beta chains showed more clonal expansion and lower generation probabilities than non-associated chains that were equally common. Cytomegalovirus status was reported to be diagnosed by the classifier with high specificity and sensitivity in both the original and validation cohorts. In an earlier analysis of 587 of the donors, most TCR beta V segments were observed in productive rearrangements about 87% or about 30% of the time, broadly matching IMGT annotations. The sequencing pipeline was judged likely to have produced a cluster of highly shared sequence variants as a technical artifact. Because HLA typing was unavailable for some donors at each locus, only the typed subset was used in association tests. A total of about 180 TCR beta chains were listed by the study as associated with cytomegalovirus. In a later analysis, the rate of TCR association differed among HLA loci, with DRB1 alleles having the most associated TCRs and HLA-C alleles having the fewest.

The cohort comprised 670 or so healthy bone marrow donors. Cohort members were all nominally healthy when sampled, although unrecorded immune exposures were likely present. The donor was CMV seronegative and was included in the group of 352 seronegative cohort members. Every donor gave a peripheral blood sample, and the peripheral blood mononuclear cells from that sample were used for TCR beta sequencing. The Qiagen DNeasy Blood Extraction Kit was used to extract genomic DNA from the blood cell samples. The sequence was obtained from a male donor in good health and CMV-seronegative. Sample: PBMCs. Recombination linked TRBV19 to TRBJ2-2; no D gene call is confident. Read as DNA, the sequence is TGTGCCAGTAAAAATTTTCGCACCGGGGAGCTGTTTTTT. This yields the protein CASKNFRTGELFF.